These 20 T cell receptor beta chains originate from one sample sequenced in a study of cytomegalovirus exposure and HLA in healthy donors. Primers included in the PCR were 60 Vbeta and 13 Jbeta primers. The method was immunoSEQ multiplex PCR; TCRdb's version includes in-frame clones alone and lacks a portion of them. The table records some 150,000 clones, 82% of them present only once. Sequencing input: PBMCs. These receptors were collected from a woman aged 45-65 years in good health and CMV-seropositive.

CDR3 nucleotide sequence: TGTGCCAGCAGAAAGTTGACAGGGTACGAGCAGTACTTC. Protein sequence: CASRKLTGYEQYF. The genes are TRBV6-5 and TRBJ2-7, with TRBD1 identical over 7 bases. The V gene's germline CDR1 is MNHEY and CDR2 SVGAGI. There are 13 residues in the CDR3. The V and J ends lost 6 bases and 4 bases, in that order; junction bases with no gene match: 6.

The chain uses TRBV2 and TRBJ2-1; 8 bases match TRBD1. V was clipped by 7 bases and J by 0 bases; unmatched bases: 5. CDR3 size: 15 residues. Looked up from germline, CDR1 is SNHLY and CDR2 is FYNNEI. DNA for the CDR3: TGTGCCAGCACTGGAGACAGGGGCTCCTACAATGAGCAGTTCTTC. This codes for CASTGDRGSYNEQFF.

CDR3 loop: CASSLGRVGNNEKLFF. CDR3 coding DNA: TGTGCCAGCAGCTTAGGTCGGGTTGGAAATAATGAAAAACTGTTTTTT. The V gene is TRBV11-2, the J gene TRBJ1-4, with D unclear. Germline V gene sequence: CDR1 SGHAT, CDR2 FQNNGV. The CDR3 runs 16 residues. Trimming stripped 1 base from V and 4 bases from J, with 13 bases between.

The chain recombines TRBV6-5 with TRBJ1-4; no definite D call. Trimming took off 0 bases at V and 3 bases at J, with 8 bases between the two ends. CDR1 MNHEY and CDR2 SVGAGI come from the germline V gene. The CDR3 totals 15 residues. CDR3 sequence reads: CASSYSRAANEKLFF. The DNA for the CDR3 is TGTGCCAGCAGTTACTCGCGAGCGGCTAATGAAAAACTGTTTTTT.

This sequence joins TRBV25-1 and TRBJ1-2; D is ambiguous. The length of the CDR3 is 12 residues. The germline V gene encodes CDR1 MGHDK and CDR2 SYGVNS. The germline V and J ends were trimmed by 5 bases and 0 bases, with 4 bases remaining between them. CDR3: CASSRANYGYTF. CDR3 DNA sequence: TGTGCCAGCAGTCGCGCTAACTATGGCTACACCTTC.

The chain recombines TRBV10-1 with TRBJ2-7; 7 bases match TRBD2. V lost 5 bases to trimming and J lost 0 bases; unmatched junction nucleotides: 1. Per the germline V gene, CDR1 is WNHNN and CDR2 is SYGVQD (reference sequence). The CDR3 consists of 13 residues. In nucleotides, the CDR3 is TGCGCCAGCAGTAGCGGGGCCTCCTACGAGCAGTACTTC. Translating it yields CASSSGASYEQYF.

The chain has TRBV27 and TRBJ2-7, with TRBD1 matching over 10 bases. The ends lost 6 bases at V and 2 bases at J; junction bases unmatched: 4. The germline V gene has CDR1 MNHEY and CDR2 SMNVEV (reference sequence). The CDR3 contains 14 residues. CDR3: CASSAGQGTYEQYF. CDR3 sequence (DNA): TGTGCCAGCAGCGCGGGACAGGGGACCTACGAGCAGTACTTC.

This clone was seen a single time. V usage is TRBV30 and J usage is TRBJ2-3, with TRBD2 identical over 13 bases. The germline V gene encodes CDR1 GTSNPN and CDR2 SVGIG (reference sequence). Trimming at V came to 2 bases and at J to 1 base, leaving 3 bases not matched to a gene. The CDR3 is 16 amino acids. CDR3 region: CAWSFTSGGGTDTQYF. CDR3 coding DNA: TGTGCCTGGAGTTTTACTAGCGGGGGGGGCACAGATACGCAGTATTTT.

This chain connects TRBV6-1 to TRBJ2-7; 8 bases map to TRBD2. The V and J ends lost 3 bases and 0 bases, in that order; junction bases with no gene match: 7. The CDR3 totals 16 residues. Germline CDR1 MNHNS, CDR2 SASEGT. The CDR3, as DNA: TGTGCCAGCAGTGAGCTAGCGGGCGGGATCTCCTACGAGCAGTACTTC. Protein: CASSELAGGISYEQYF.

V gene TRBV5-1 combines with J gene TRBJ2-7; weak D call: TRBD2 (6 bases). The V gene lost 0 bases and the J gene lost 3 bases, with 10 bases spanning the gap. Germline V lookup: CDR1 SGHRS, CDR2 YFSETQ. This CDR3 comprises 14 residues. The CDR3 nucleotides read TGCGCCAGCAGCTTGGGGGGGGAAGGCTACGAGCAGTACTTC. It is translated as CASSLGGEGYEQYF. The full variable domain, rest sourced from reference TRBV5-1 and TRBJ2-7, is KAGVTQTPRYLIKTRGQQVTLSCSPISGHRSVSWYQQTPGQGLQFLFEYFSETQRNKGNFPGRFSGRQFSNSRSEMNVSTLELGDSALYLCASSLGGEGYEQYFGPGTRLTVT.

The gene calls are TRBV7-7 and TRBJ1-2; D is ambiguous. V was pared by 5 bases and J by 10 bases, with 41 bases between. Germline loops: CDR1 SSHAT, CDR2 FNYEAQ (reference sequence). The CDR3 contains 21 residues. The CDR3 loop reads CASSPQAPWNYGYTSSGFYTF. The DNA for the CDR3 is TGTGCCAGCAGCCCCCAGGCGCCCTGGAATTATGGCTACACGTCCTCAGGCTTCTACACCTTC. The whole variable domain, filled in from reference TRBV7-7 and TRBJ1-2, reads GAGVSQSPRYKVTKRGQDVTLRCDPISSHATLYWYQQALGQGPEFLTYFNYEAQPDKSGLPSDRFSAERPEGSISTLTIQRTEQRDSAMYRCASSPQAPWNYGYTSSGFYTFGSGTRLTVV.

The V and J genes are TRBV20-1 and TRBJ1-2; 7 bases fit TRBD1. V lost 5 bases to trimming and J lost 7 bases; unmatched junction nucleotides: 4. The CDR3 runs 11 residues. Germline-derived CDR1 and CDR2 are DFQATT and SNEGSKA (reference sequence). The CDR3 DNA sequence: TGCAGTGCTGACAGGGCCCCTGGCTACACCTTC. It is translated as CSADRAPGYTF.

As concerns this clone: One end of the junction is discordant with germline, which a read error may explain. This sequence joins TRBV7-9 and TRBJ2-3; 8 bases match TRBD2. The CDR3 extends over 15 amino acids. The germline CDR1 and CDR2 sequences are SEHNR and FQNEAQ (reference sequence). Written as DNA, the CDR3 is TGTTCCAGCAGCTTAGGCGGGGGGATTCGAGATACGCAGTATTTT. Amino acids: CSSSLGGGIRDTQYF. The full variable domain, in which reference TRBV7-9 and TRBJ2-3 provide the parts outside the CDR3, is DTGVSQNPRHKITKRGQNVTFRCDPISEHNRLYWYRQTLGQGPEFLTYFQNEAQLEKSRLLSDRFSAERPKGSFSTLEIQRTEQGDSAMYLCSSSLGGGIRDTQYFGPGTRLTVL.

CDR3 DNA sequence: TGTGCCATCTCGACAGAGTGGAATGGCTACACCTTC. Amino acids: CAISTEWNGYTF. V is TRBV10-3 and J is TRBJ1-2; weak D call: TRBD1 (5 bases). Germline CDR1 ENHRY, CDR2 SYGVKD. This CDR3 contains 12 residues. Trimming removed 8 bases from V and 6 bases from J, with 13 bases in between.

The gene calls are TRBV7-9 and TRBJ2-2; D remains unclear. Trimming stripped 4 bases from V and 0 bases from J, with 12 bases between. Germline V gives CDR1 SEHNR, CDR2 FQNEAQ (reference sequence). The CDR3 loop spans 16 amino acids. CDR3 nucleotides: TGTGCCAGCAGCTCCCCCTGGGCAGCGAACACCGGGGAGCTGTTTTTT. It encodes CASSSPWAANTGELFF.

This clone turned up a few times. This chain uses TRBV19 with TRBJ1-5; D remains unclear. CDR3 length equals 14 residues. The germline CDR1 and CDR2 sequences are LNHDA and SQIVND (reference sequence). The germline V and J ends were trimmed by 1 base and 5 bases, with 9 bases remaining between them. The CDR3 DNA is TGTGCCAGTAGTATAGGGCGGTCTGATCAGCCCCAGCATTTT. Translated: CASSIGRSDQPQHF.

The gene calls are TRBV21-1 and TRBJ1-1; TRBD1, the table's D call, was not compared with the DNA. TRBV21-1 is a pseudogene locus. The CDR3 runs 17 residues. In DNA, the CDR3 is TGTGCCAGCAGCGGATGGGACAGATGCGTCCCGAACACTGAAGCTTTCTTT. Residues: CASSGWDRCVPNTEAFF.

The rearrangement links TRBV29-1 to TRBJ2-1, with 8 bases identical to TRBD1. Trimming took 5 bases from V and 7 from J; bases not matched to a gene: 4. Germline loops: CDR1 SQVTM, CDR2 ANQGSEA. The length of the CDR3 is 12 residues. As DNA, the CDR3 is TGCAGCGTTACTGACAGGGGAAATGAGCAGTTCTTC. Translation: CSVTDRGNEQFF.

The V gene is TRBV21-1, the J gene TRBJ1-6; TRBD1 reflects the table's D call only, with no check against the DNA. TRBV21-1 is labeled a pseudogene. The CDR3 is 17 amino acids. Written as DNA, the CDR3 is TGTGCCAGCAGCAAAGAGGGGGACGGGAAAAAACGTTCACCCCTCCACTTT. Its protein is CASSKEGDGKKRSPLHF.

This clone has just a few counts. This chain links TRBV28 with TRBJ2-3; D is uncertain. Germline values: CDR1 MDHEN, CDR2 SYDVKM. The CDR3 totals 14 residues. Trimming took off 1 base at V and 1 base at J, with 6 bases between the two ends. The CDR3 here is CASSLLVGTDTQYF. CDR3 nucleotides: TGTGCCAGCAGTTTATTAGTTGGCACAGATACGCAGTATTTT.